This TCR beta chain was documented in a study of neurological immune-mediated disorders. Study results and limitations: Private repertoires in all groups were suggested by the absence of shared CDR3 amino acid sequences among expanded clones across subjects.

This CDR3 is built from 15 residues. Trimming pared 2 bases from V and 4 bases from J, leaving 15 bases between. The V gene's germline CDR1 is SGHRS and CDR2 YFSETQ. This clonotype appeared many times. Its antigen is as yet unknown. The cDNA was generated by 5'RACE with 10-nucleotide random UMIs. In TCRdb, the 5' RACE reads were re-called with MiXCR into one record per CDR3 protein. This sample has approximately 82,000 distinct CDR3 sequences, with 12% to 15% found just once. The source is a woman between 45 and 65 years old in good health. The chain has TRBV5-1 and TRBJ1-2; D perhaps matches TRBD1 (6 bases). The sample was PBMCs. CDR3 sequence reads: CASSFSGVSRYGYTF. The DNA for the CDR3 is TGCGCCAGCAGCTTTTCAGGGGTGTCTCGCTATGGCTACACCTTC.